This TCR beta chain was sequenced for a study of response to subunit inactivated influenza vaccine (dated by TCRdb to the late 2010s). Regarding the research as a whole: Deep quantitative T cell receptor repertoire profiling was used in the study to track responses to a trivalent subunit inactivated influenza vaccine.

Receptor amplification or capture employed RT-PCR. Sequencer: Illumina HiSeq 2500. Starting from the raw public reads, TCRdb applied fastp trimming at Q25, assembled clones with MiXCR and retained in-frame beta chains. Each entry merges the rows of one CDR3 protein and shows their most common DNA and genes. The sample includes roughly 670,000 distinct CDR3 sequences, with less than 15% observed a single time. Clones ranked in the top ten supply 7.5% to 8% of the sample. On the study overall, not on this receptor specifically: According to the authors, only a limited number of new T cells may be recruited by each seasonal influenza vaccination.

Looking up the germline V gene yields CDR1 SGHAT and CDR2 FQNNGV. From the cysteine through the phenylalanine, the CDR3 covers 13 amino acids. The entry retains the CDR3 DNA only, 39 bases that are in frame from base 1. With respect to this clonotype: The clone's antigen remains unknown. Germline is not matched at one junction end, which may reflect a read error.

This specimen consisted of PBMCs from blood, obtained 14 days before vaccination. The rearrangement joined TRBV11-2 to TRBJ2-5; the D gene is possibly TRBD2, with 6 bases matching. The TCR sequence derives from a man between 50 and 59 years old who received an inactivated influenza vaccine. Donor details come from another sample of the same person, matched by shared clones. The CDR3 region reads CASSLVGRDSSDF. The nucleotide sequence reads as follows: TGTGCCAGCAGCTTAGTTGGTCGGGACTCCTCAGACTTC.